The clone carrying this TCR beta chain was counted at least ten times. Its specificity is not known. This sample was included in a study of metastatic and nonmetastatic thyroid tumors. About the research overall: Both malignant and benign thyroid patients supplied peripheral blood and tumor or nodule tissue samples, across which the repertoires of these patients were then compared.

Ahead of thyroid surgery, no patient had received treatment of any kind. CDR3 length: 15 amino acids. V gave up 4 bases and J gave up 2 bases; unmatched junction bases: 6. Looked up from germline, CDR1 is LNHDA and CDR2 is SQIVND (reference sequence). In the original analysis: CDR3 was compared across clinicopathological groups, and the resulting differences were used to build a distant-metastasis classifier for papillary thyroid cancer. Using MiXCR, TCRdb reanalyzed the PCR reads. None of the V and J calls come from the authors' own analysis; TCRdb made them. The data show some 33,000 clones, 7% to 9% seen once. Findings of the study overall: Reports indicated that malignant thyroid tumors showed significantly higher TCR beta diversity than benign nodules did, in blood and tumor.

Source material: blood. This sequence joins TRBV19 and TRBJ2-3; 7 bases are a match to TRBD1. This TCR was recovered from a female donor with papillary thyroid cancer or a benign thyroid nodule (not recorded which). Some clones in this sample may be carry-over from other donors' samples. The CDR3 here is CASSTSGTVTDTQYF. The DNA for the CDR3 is TGTGCCAGTAGTACCTCCGGGACAGTCACAGATACGCAGTATTTT.